These 5 T cell receptor beta chains share one sample of origin, sequenced in a study of cytomegalovirus exposure and HLA in healthy donors. The primer mix had 60 Vbeta and 13 Jbeta primers. Clones were read by immunoSEQ multiplex PCR, and TCRdb kept only the in-frame ones, dropping some. Altogether about 140,000 clones are present, over 60% being singletons, with the ten largest covering roughly 1.2%. Sequences were obtained from PBMCs. The receptor set was obtained from a male donor in good health and CMV-seropositive.

This clone has just one count. This chain uses TRBV2 with TRBJ1-2; possibly TRBD1 for D (5 bases). Germline V gene data show CDR1 as SNHLY and CDR2 as FYNNEI. This CDR3 region has 13 residues. V was shortened by 8 bases and J by 8 bases, with 18 bases between the two germline ends. CDR3: CASEFRVSGGYTF. The CDR3 DNA sequence: TGTGCCAGCGAATTCAGGGTCTCAGGAGGCTACACCTTC.

This clone was counted between two and nine times. V and J are TRBV28 and TRBJ1-2; TRBD1 matches 8 bases. The germline gives CDR1 MDHEN, CDR2 SYDVKM. Germline trimming cut 4 bases from V and 4 bases from J; bases unmatched to any gene: 11. CDR3 length: 16 amino acids. CDR3 bases: TGTGCCAGCAGTTCCGTCCCGGGACAGGAACCCTATGGCTACACCTTC. Its protein is CASSSVPGQEPYGYTF.

V gene TRBV30 combines with J gene TRBJ1-6, with D unresolved. This CDR3 contains 13 residues. V lost 2 bases, J lost 7 bases, and 9 bases lay in between. Germline V CDR1 and CDR2: GTSNPN, SVGIG (reference sequence). The CDR3 protein is CAWSSQQNSPLHF. CDR3 nucleotides: TGTGCCTGGAGTTCCCAACAGAATTCACCCCTCCACTTT.

This clone was counted between two and nine times. This chain joins TRBV19 and TRBJ1-5; D not certain. CDR1 is LNHDA and CDR2 is SQIVND in the germline V gene (reference sequence). The CDR3 extends over 12 amino acids. Deletions cut 7 bases from V and 4 bases from J, with 8 bases between. This CDR3 is CASNGGNQPQHF. The CDR3 DNA reads as TGTGCCAGTAACGGCGGGAATCAGCCCCAGCATTTT.

V gene TRBV27 combines with J gene TRBJ2-7, with 11 nucleotides matching TRBD1. Losses at the gene ends were 5 bases for V and 0 bases for J; bases not matched to a gene: 3. The length of the CDR3 is 15 residues. From germline, CDR1 is MNHEY and CDR2 SMNVEV (reference sequence). CDR3 region: CASSVGTGGSYEQYF. CDR3 DNA sequence: TGTGCCAGCAGTGTAGGGACAGGGGGCTCCTACGAGCAGTACTTC.